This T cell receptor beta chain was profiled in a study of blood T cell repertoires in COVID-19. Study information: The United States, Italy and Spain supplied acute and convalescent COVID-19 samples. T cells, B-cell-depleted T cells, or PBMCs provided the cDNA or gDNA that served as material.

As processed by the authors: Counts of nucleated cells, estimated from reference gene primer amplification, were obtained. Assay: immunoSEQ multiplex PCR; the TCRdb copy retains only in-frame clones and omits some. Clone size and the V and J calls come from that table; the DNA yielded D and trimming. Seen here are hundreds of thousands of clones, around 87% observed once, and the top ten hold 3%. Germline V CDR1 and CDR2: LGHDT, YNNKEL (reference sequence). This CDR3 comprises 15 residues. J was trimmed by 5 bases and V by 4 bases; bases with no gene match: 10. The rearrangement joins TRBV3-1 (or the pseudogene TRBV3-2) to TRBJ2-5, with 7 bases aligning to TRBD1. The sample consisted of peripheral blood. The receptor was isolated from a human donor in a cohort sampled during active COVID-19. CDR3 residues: CASSLLRGRGETQYF. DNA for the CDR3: TGTGCCAGCAGCCTTCTAAGGGGGCGCGGGGAGACCCAGTACTTC.